These 9 T cell receptor beta chains were sequenced from one sample in a study of response to subunit inactivated influenza vaccine. Using its own MiXCR run on the RT-PCR reads, TCRdb lists one record per CDR3 protein. The table lists approximately 160,000 distinct CDR3 sequences, over 8.5% of them singletons. The starting material was CD8+ T cells sorted from PBMCs, obtained less than 25 months after vaccination. The receptors were gathered from a man between 50 and 69 years old who received an inactivated influenza vaccine.

Many counts were recorded for this clonotype. The chain employs TRBV12-3 or TRBV12-4 and TRBJ2-1, with D perhaps being TRBD1 or TRBD2 (6 bases each). The CDR3 spans 14 residues. Trimming shortened V by 10 bases and J by 4 bases, and 17 bases separated the two germline ends. The chain's CDR3 is CATTGAPWYNEQFF. Here the CDR3 DNA reads TGTGCCACCACGGGGGCCCCATGGTACAATGAGCAGTTCTTC.

This chain uses TRBV4-2 with TRBJ1-3, with 9 nucleotides matching TRBD1. This CDR3 comprises 17 residues. Germline CDR1 LGHNA, CDR2 YNFKEQ. V trimming: 3 bases; J trimming: 2 bases; junction bases outside the gene matches: 8. The CDR3 sequence: CASSQVQGAFTGNTIYF. The DNA for the CDR3 is TGTGCCAGCAGCCAGGTACAGGGGGCATTTACTGGAAACACCATATATTTT.

This clonotype was seen a handful of times. This sequence joins TRBV6-5 and TRBJ1-1; no clear D. The CDR3 is 14 amino acids. Germline values: CDR1 MNHEY, CDR2 SVGAGI. V dropped 4 bases and J dropped 1 base, with 10 bases sitting between them. CDR3 in amino acids: CASSFSDGNTEAFF. CDR3 DNA: TGTGCCAGCAGTTTTTCGGACGGGAACACTGAAGCTTTCTTT.

This chain joins TRBV4-1 and TRBJ2-1; 11 bases map to TRBD2. The CDR3 has 16 residues. CDR1 and CDR2 from the germline V gene are MGHRA and YSYEKL. After removal of 4 bases from V and 6 bases from J, the junction contained 8 bases not matched to a gene. The DNA of the CDR3 is TGCGCCAGCAGCCCCATAGCGGGGGGGCGGCTCAATGAGCAGTTCTTC. Translated, it gives CASSPIAGGRLNEQFF.

This clonotype showed up just a few times. The chain is built from TRBV2 and TRBJ2-2; D remains unclear. V lost 2 bases to trimming and J lost 0 bases, with 4 bases between them. The CDR3 has 14 residues. CDR1 is SNHLY and CDR2 is FYNNEI in the germline V gene. The CDR3, as DNA: TGTGCCAGCAGTGAAATTACGAACACCGGGGAGCTGTTTTTT. This translates into CASSEITNTGELFF.

This clonotype was recorded a few times. The rearrangement links TRBV27 to TRBJ1-1, with D perhaps TRBD1 (5 bases). Germline V gene lookup returns CDR1 MNHEY and CDR2 SMNVEV (reference sequence). V was pared by 0 bases and J by 4 bases, with 12 bases between. The CDR3 length is 15 residues. CDR3 residues: CASSLSRSGGTEAFF. For the CDR3, the DNA is TGTGCCAGCAGTTTATCGCGGAGCGGGGGCACTGAAGCTTTCTTT.

This clonotype has a count of ten or more. The chain combines TRBV27 with TRBJ2-7; perhaps TRBD2 as D (5 bases). The CDR3 is 14 amino acids. With 4 bases removed from V and 5 bases from J, the gap between germline ends came to 15 bases. Germline V gene lookup returns CDR1 MNHEY and CDR2 SMNVEV (reference sequence). CDR3 coding DNA: TGTGCCAGCAGTTGGCTAGCAAAACCGGACGAGCAGTACTTC. Its translation is CASSWLAKPDEQYF.

The chain combines TRBV7-3 with TRBJ2-2; 10 bases are shared with TRBD2. Germline trimming cut 0 bases from V and 6 bases from J; bases unmatched to any gene: 7. The CDR3 has 17 amino acids. Germline-derived CDR1 and CDR2 are SGHTA and FQGTGA. The CDR3 sequence is CASSLTELAGASGELFF. The CDR3 nucleotides are TGTGCCAGCAGCTTAACGGAGCTAGCGGGAGCCTCCGGGGAGCTGTTTTTT.

This clonotype was counted ten times or more. The chain is built from TRBV6-1 and TRBJ1-2, with D possibly TRBD1 on 5 matching bases. V shed 5 bases and J shed 1 base, with 8 bases lying between them. This CDR3 is built from 13 residues. Germline CDR1 and CDR2: MNHNS and SASEGT. The CDR3 sequence: CASSPTVNYGYTF. The CDR3 region has the DNA TGTGCCAGCAGTCCGACAGTTAACTATGGCTACACCTTC.